This TCR beta chain was retrieved from a study of blood T cells in healthy people across ages. Unmatched junction bases numbered 7, after V lost 6 bases and J lost 5 bases. From germline, CDR1 is MNHEY and CDR2 SVGEGT. The CDR3 is made up of 14 amino acids. PCR was performed a second time for about 7 to 11 cycles using a sample-barcoded 5' primer and a J-beta primer mix. In TCRdb, the 5' RACE reads were re-called with MiXCR into one record per CDR3 protein. The sample lists hundreds of thousands of distinct CDR3 sequences; 35% to 50% were seen once. Sequenced sample: blood. The J gene is TRBJ2-5, the V gene TRBV6-2 or TRBV6-3, with 9 positions matching TRBD1. The receptor comes from a man older than 75 in good health. CDR3: CASRLGTGRETQYF. In nucleotides, the CDR3 is TGTGCCAGCAGACTCGGGACAGGGCGCGAGACCCAGTACTTC.